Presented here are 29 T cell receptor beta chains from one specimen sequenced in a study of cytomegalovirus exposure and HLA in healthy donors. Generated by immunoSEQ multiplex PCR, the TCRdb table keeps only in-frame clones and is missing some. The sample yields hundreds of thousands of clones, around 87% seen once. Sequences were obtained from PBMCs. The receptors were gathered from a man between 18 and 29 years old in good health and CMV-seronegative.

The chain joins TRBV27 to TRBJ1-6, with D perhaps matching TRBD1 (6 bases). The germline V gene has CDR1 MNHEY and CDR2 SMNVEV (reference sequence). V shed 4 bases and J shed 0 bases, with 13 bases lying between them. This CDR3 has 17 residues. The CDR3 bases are TGTGCCAGCAGTTCCATCCAGGGGTTCTCCTATAATTCACCCCTCCACTTT. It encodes CASSSIQGFSYNSPLHF.

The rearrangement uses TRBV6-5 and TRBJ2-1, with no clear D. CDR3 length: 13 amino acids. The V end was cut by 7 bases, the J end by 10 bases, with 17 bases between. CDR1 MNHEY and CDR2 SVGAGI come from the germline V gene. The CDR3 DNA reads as TGTGCCAGCACTCCGACGGGTCCCTGGGAGCAGTTCTTC. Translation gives CASTPTGPWEQFF.

CDR3 residues: CASSQDAGFLGQETQYF. The CDR3 region has the DNA TGCGCCAGCAGCCAAGATGCAGGATTCCTTGGGCAGGAGACCCAGTACTTC. This chain connects TRBV4-1 to TRBJ2-5, with D unclear. The CDR3 length is 17 residues. The germline CDR1 and CDR2 sequences are MGHRA and YSYEKL. Trimming took 0 bases from V and 5 from J, leaving 19 bases between them.

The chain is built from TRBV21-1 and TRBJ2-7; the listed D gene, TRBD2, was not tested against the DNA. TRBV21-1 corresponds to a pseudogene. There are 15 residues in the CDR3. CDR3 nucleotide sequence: TGTGCCAGCAGCAAAAAGGCGGGACCACCCTACGAGCAGTACTTC. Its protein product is CASSKKAGPPYEQYF.

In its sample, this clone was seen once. CDR3 protein: CASSSRDRGAVGTQYF. CDR3 DNA: TGTGCCAGCAGTTCCCGGGACAGAGGCGCCGTCGGTACGCAGTATTTT. V gene TRBV6-5 combines with J gene TRBJ2-3; 7 nucleotides line up with TRBD1. CDR1 and CDR2 (germline): MNHEY, SVGAGI. The trim removed 4 bases at V and 8 bases at J, leaving 15 bases unmatched. The CDR3 totals 16 residues.

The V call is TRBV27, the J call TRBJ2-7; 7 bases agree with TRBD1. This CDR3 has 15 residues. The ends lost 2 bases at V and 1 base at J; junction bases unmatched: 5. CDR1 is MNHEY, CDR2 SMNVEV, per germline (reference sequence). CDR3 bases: TGTGCCAGCAGTTTAGGGCAGGGGGAATCCTACGAGCAGTACTTC. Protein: CASSLGQGESYEQYF.

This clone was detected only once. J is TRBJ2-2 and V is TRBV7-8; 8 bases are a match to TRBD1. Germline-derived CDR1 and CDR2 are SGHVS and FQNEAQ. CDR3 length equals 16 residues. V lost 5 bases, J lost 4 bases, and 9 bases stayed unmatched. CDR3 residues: CASSLSRDRLTGELFF. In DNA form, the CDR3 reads TGTGCCAGCAGCCTGTCAAGGGACAGGCTCACCGGGGAGCTGTTTTTT.

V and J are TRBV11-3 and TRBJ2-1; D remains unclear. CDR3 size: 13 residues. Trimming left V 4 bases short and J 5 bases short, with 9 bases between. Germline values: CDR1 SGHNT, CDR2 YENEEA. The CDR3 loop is CASSYSFDNEQFF. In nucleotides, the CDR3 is TGTGCCAGCAGCTATTCCTTCGACAATGAGCAGTTCTTC.

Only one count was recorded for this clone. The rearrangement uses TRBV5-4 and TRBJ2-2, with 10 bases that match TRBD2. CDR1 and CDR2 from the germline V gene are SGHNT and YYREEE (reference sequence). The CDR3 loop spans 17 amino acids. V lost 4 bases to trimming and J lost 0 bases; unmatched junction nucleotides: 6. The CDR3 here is CASSASGRAANTGELFF. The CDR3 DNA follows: TGTGCCAGCAGCGCTAGCGGGAGAGCCGCGAACACCGGGGAGCTGTTTTTT.

This CDR3 reads CAISGTGTTEAFF. For the CDR3, the DNA is TGTGCCATCAGCGGGACAGGTACCACTGAAGCTTTCTTT. The rearrangement links TRBV10-3 to TRBJ1-1; 8 nucleotides agree with TRBD1. Germline values: CDR1 ENHRY, CDR2 SYGVKD. This CDR3 comprises 13 residues. J lost 4 bases, V lost 6 bases, and 4 bases had no gene match.

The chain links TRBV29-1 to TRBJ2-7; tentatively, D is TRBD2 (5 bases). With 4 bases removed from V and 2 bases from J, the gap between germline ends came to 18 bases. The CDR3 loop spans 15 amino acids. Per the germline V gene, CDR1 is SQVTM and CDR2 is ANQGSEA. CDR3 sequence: CSVAFGLERAYEQYF. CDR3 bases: TGCAGCGTTGCGTTCGGTCTAGAGAGGGCCTACGAGCAGTACTTC.

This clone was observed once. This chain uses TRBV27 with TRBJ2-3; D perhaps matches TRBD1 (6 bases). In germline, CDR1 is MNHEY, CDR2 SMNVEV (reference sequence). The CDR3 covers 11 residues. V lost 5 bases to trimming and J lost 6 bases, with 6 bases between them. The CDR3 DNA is TGTGCCAGCAGTAGGGGGGATACGCAGTATTTT. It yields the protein CASSRGDTQYF.

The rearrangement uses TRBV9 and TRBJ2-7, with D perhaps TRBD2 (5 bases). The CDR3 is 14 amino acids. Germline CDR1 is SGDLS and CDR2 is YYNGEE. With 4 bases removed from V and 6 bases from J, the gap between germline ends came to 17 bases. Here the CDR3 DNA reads TGTGCCAGCAGCAGCGTATCCGGGAAGGGCGAGCAGTACTTC. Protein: CASSSVSGKGEQYF. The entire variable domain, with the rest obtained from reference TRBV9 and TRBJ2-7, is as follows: DSGVTQTPKHLITATGQRVTLRCSPRSGDLSVYWYQQSLDQGLQFLIQYYNGEERAKGNILERFSAQQFPDLHSELNLSSLELGDSALYFCASSSVSGKGEQYFGPGTRLTVT.

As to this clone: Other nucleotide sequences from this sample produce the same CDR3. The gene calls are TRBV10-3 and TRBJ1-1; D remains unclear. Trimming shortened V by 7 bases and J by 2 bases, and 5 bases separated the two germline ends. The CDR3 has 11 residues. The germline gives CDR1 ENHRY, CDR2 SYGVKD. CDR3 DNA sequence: TGTGCCATCACTGTAAACACTGAAGCTTTCTTT. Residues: CAITVNTEAFF.

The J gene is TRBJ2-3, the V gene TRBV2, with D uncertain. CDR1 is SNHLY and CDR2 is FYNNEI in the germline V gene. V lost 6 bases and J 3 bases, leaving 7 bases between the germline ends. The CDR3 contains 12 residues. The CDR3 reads CASSLKTDTQYF. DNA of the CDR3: TGTGCCAGCAGCCTAAAAACAGATACGCAGTATTTT.

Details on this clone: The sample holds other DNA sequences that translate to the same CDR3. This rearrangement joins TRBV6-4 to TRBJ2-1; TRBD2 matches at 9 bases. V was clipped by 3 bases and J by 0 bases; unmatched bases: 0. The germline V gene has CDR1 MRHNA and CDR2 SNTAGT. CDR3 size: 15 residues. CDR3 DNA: TGTGCCAGCAGTGAAGCGGGGGGCTCCTACAATGAGCAGTTCTTC. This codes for CASSEAGGSYNEQFF.

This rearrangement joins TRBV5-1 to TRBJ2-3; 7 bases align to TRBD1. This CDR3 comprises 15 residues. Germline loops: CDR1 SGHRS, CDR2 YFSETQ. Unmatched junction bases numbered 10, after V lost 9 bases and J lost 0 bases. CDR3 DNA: TGCGCCACCCAGACCCAGGGACAGAGCACAGATACGCAGTATTTT. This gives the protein CATQTQGQSTDTQYF. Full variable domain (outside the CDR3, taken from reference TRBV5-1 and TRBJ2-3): KAGVTQTPRYLIKTRGQQVTLSCSPISGHRSVSWYQQTPGQGLQFLFEYFSETQRNKGNFPGRFSGRQFSNSRSEMNVSTLELGDSALYLCATQTQGQSTDTQYFGPGTRLTVL.

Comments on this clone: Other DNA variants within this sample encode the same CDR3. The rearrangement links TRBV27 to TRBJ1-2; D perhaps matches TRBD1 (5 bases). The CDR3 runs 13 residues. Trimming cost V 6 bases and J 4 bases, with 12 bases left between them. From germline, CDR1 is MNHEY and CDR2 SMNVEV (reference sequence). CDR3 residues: CASSPGRVYGYTF. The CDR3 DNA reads TGTGCCAGCAGCCCCGGCAGGGTCTATGGCTACACCTTC.

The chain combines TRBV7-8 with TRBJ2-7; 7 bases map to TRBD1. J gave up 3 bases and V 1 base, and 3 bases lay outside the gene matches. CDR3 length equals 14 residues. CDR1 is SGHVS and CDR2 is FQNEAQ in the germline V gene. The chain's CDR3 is CASSLVDRFYEQYF. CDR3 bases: TGTGCCAGCAGCTTAGTGGACAGGTTCTACGAGCAGTACTTC.

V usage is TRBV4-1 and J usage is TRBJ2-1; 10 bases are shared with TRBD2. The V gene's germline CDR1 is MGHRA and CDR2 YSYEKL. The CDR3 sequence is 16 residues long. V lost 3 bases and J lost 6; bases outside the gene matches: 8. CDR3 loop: CASSQDPGLATNEQFF. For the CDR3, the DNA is TGCGCCAGCAGCCAGGACCCGGGACTAGCGACCAATGAGCAGTTCTTC.

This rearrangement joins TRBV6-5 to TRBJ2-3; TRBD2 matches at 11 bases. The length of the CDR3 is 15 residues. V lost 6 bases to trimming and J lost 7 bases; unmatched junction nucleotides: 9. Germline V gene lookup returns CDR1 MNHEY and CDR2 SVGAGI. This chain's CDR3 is CASSRTSGPTNTQYF. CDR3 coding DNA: TGTGCCAGCAGCCGGACTAGCGGGCCTACAAATACGCAGTATTTT.

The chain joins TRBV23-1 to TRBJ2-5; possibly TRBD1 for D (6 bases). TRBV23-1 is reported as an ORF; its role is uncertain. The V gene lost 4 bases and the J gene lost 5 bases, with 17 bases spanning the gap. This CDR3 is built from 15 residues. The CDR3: CASSLPQGSRETQYF. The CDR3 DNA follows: TGCGCCAGCAGTCTACCACAGGGCAGTAGGGAGACCCAGTACTTC.

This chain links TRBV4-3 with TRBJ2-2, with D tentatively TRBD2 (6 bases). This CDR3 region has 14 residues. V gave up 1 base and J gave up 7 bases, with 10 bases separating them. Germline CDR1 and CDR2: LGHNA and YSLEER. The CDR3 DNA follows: TGCGCCAGCAGCCAAGCCCAGGGAGGCGGGGAGCTGTTTTTT. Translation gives CASSQAQGGGELFF.

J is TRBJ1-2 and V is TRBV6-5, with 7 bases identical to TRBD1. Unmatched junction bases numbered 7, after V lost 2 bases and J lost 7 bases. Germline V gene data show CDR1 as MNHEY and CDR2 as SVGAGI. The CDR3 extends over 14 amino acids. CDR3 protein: CASSYLTTGSGYTF. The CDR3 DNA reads TGTGCCAGCAGTTACCTCACGACAGGGAGTGGCTACACCTTC.

The CDR3 DNA sequence: TGTGCCAGCAGCTTAGCGGGAGGGGAGTCCTACGAGCAGTACTTC. Translated, it gives CASSLAGGESYEQYF. The chain recombines TRBV7-6 with TRBJ2-7, with 7 bases aligning to TRBD2. Germline V gene lookup returns CDR1 SGHVS and CDR2 FNYEAQ. V was clipped by 0 bases and J by 1 base; unmatched bases: 3. This CDR3 comprises 15 residues.

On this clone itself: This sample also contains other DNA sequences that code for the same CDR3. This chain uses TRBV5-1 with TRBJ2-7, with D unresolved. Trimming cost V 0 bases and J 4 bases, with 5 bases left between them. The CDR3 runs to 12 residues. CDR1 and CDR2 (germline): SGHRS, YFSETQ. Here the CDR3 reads CASSLDLYEQYF. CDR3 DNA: TGCGCCAGCAGCTTGGACCTATACGAGCAGTACTTC.

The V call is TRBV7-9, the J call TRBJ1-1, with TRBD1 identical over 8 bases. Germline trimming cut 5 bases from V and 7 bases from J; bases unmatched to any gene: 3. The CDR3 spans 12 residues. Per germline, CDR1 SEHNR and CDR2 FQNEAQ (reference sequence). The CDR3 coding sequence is TGTGCCAGCAGCCAGGGGACAGGTGAAGCTTTCTTT. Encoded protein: CASSQGTGEAFF.

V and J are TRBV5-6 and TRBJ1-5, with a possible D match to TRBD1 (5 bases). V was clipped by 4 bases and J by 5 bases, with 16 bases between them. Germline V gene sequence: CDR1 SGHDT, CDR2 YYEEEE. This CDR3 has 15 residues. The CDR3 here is CASSRVGAPYQPQHF. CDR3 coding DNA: TGTGCCAGCAGCCGGGTAGGGGCGCCCTATCAGCCCCAGCATTTT.

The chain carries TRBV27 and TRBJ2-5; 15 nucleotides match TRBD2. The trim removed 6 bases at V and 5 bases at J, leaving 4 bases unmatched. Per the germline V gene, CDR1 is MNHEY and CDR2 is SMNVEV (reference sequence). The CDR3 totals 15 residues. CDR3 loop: CASRGLAGGRETQYF. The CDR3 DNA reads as TGTGCCAGCAGGGGACTAGCGGGAGGACGCGAGACCCAGTACTTC.